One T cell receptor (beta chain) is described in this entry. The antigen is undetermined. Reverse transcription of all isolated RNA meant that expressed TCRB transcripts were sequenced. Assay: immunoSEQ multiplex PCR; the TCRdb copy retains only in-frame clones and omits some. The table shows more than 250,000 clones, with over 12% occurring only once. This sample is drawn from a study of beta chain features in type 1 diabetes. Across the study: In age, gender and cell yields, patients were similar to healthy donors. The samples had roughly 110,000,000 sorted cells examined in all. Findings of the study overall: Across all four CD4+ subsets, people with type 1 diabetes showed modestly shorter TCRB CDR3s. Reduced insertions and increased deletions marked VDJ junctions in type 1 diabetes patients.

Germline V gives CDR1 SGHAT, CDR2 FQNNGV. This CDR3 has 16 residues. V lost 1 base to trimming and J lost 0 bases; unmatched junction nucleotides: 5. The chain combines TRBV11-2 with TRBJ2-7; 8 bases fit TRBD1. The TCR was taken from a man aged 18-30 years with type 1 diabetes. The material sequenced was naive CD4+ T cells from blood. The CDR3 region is CASSLGDRILSYEQYF. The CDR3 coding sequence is TGTGCCAGCAGCTTAGGGGACAGGATCCTCTCCTACGAGCAGTACTTC.